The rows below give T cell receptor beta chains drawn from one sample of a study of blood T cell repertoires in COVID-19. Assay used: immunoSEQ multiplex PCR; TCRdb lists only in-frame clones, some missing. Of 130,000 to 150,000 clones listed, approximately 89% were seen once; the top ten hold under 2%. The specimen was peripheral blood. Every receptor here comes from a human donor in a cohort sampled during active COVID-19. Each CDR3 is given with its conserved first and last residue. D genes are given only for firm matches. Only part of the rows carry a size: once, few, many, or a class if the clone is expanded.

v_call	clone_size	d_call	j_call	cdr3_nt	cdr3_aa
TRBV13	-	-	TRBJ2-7	TGTGCCAGCAGCTTAGGGGCGGGGACCGACGAGCAGTACTTC	CASSLGAGTDEQYF
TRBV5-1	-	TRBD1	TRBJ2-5	TGCGCCAGCAGCTACAGGGGGCATCAAGAGACCCAGTACTTC	CASSYRGHQETQYF
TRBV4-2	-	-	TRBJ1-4	TGTGCCAGCAGCCAAGATCGAGTTTCAAATGAAAAACTGTTTTTT	CASSQDRVSNEKLFF
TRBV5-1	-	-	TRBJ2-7	TGCGCCAGCAGCTCAGGACAGTATTTCTACGAGCAGTACTTC	CASSSGQYFYEQYF
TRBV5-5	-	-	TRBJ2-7	TGTGCCAGCAGCTCGGGACACCGCGAGCAGTACTTC	CASSSGHREQYF
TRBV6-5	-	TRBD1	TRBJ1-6	TGTGCCAGCAGCCCCGGGACAGACTATAATTCACCCCTCCACTTT	CASSPGTDYNSPLHF
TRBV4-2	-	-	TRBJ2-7	TGTGCCAGCAGCCAAGATGCCACTATGGCGGGCGAGCAGTACTTC	CASSQDATMAGEQYF
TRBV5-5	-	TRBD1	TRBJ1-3	TGTGCCAGCAGCCCGGGGACAGGGGGAAGTGGAAACACCATATATTTT	CASSPGTGGSGNTIYF
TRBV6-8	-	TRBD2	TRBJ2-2	TGTGCCAGCACCTTACGGACTAGCGGAGGCACCGGGGAGCTGTTTTTT	CASTLRTSGGTGELFF
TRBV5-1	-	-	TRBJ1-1	TGCGCCAGCAGCTTAAATCGGGTTCGGGGGAACACTGAAGCTTTCTTT	CASSLNRVRGNTEAFF
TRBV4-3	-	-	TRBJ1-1	TGCGCCAGCAGCCAAGATCGGGGGTATCTTGAAGCTTTCTTT	CASSQDRGYLEAFF
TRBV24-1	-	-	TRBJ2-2	TGTGCCACCAGGCGTCAAGGGACTTTGAACACCGGGGAGCTGTTTTTT	CATRRQGTLNTGELFF
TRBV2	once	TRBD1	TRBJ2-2	TGTGCCAGCAGCCCAAGGACAGGGGTCACCGGGGAGCTGTTTTTT	CASSPRTGVTGELFF
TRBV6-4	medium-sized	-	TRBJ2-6	TGTGCCAGCAGTGACACTAGCTCTGGGGCCAACGTCCTGACTTTC	CASSDTSSGANVLTF
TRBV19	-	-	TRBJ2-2	TGTGCCAGTAGTATAGATGACTTCGGGGAGCTGTTTTTT	CASSIDDFGELFF